This entry lists 20 T cell receptor beta chains sequenced from one sample in a study of Ad26.COV2.S vaccination and SARS-CoV-2 variants. Regarding treatment: around 19 received Ad26.COV2.S at low or high dose, single or two shots; several received placebo; per-sample allocation not given. Day 63 following the first vaccine or placebo injection was when the samples were taken. The method was immunoSEQ multiplex PCR; TCRdb's version includes in-frame clones alone and lacks a portion of them. The sample carries approximately 350,000 clones, 83% recorded once. Source: peripheral blood, taken in a trial of Ad26.COV2.S vaccine versus placebo. These receptors all stem from a person between 18 and 65 years old who received the Ad26.COV2.S COVID-19 vaccine or a placebo.

V usage is TRBV4-2 and J usage is TRBJ1-1, with TRBD1 matching 10 bases. This CDR3 comprises 15 residues. V shed 4 bases and J 3 bases; nucleotides not matched to a gene: 5. In germline, CDR1 is LGHNA, CDR2 YNFKEQ. CDR3 coding DNA: TGTGCCAGCAGCCGGGGACAGGGGCCCGACACTGAAGCTTTCTTT. This sequence encodes CASSRGQGPDTEAFF.

The V and J genes are TRBV15 and TRBJ2-7; TRBD2 agrees at 11 bases. The ends lost 1 base at V and 0 bases at J; junction bases unmatched: 5. This CDR3 has 17 amino acids. The V gene's germline CDR1 is LNHNV and CDR2 YYDKDF (reference sequence). The CDR3 spells CATSRGTSGSSSYEQYF. Here the CDR3 DNA reads TGTGCCACCAGCAGAGGGACTAGCGGGTCAAGCTCCTACGAGCAGTACTTC.

J is TRBJ1-2 and V is TRBV6-5; D ambiguous. CDR1 MNHEY and CDR2 SVGAGI come from the germline V gene. V was pared by 5 bases and J by 1 base, with 8 bases between. This CDR3 contains 13 residues. The CDR3 loop reads CASSLGRNYGYTF. The CDR3 coding sequence is TGTGCCAGCAGTCTTGGCCGTAACTATGGCTACACCTTC.

This clone appeared many times. The genes are TRBV19 and TRBJ1-5; 10 nucleotides agree with TRBD1. V gave up 11 bases and J gave up 1 base; unmatched junction bases: 8. CDR3 length: 15 residues. Germline values: CDR1 LNHDA, CDR2 SQIVND (reference sequence). The CDR3 region is CASSDRGNSNQPQHF. DNA for the CDR3: TGTGCCTCATCGGACAGGGGGAACAGCAATCAGCCCCAGCATTTT.

The CDR3 DNA follows: TGCGCCAGCAGCCAGCCTGCACAGGGGCCGCGGAACACCATATATTTT. Residues: CASSQPAQGPRNTIYF. This chain connects TRBV4-1 to TRBJ1-3, with 7 bases aligning to TRBD1. V shed 3 bases and J 7 bases; nucleotides not matched to a gene: 12. The CDR3 loop spans 16 amino acids. The V gene's germline CDR1 is MGHRA and CDR2 YSYEKL.

The J gene is TRBJ1-2, the V gene TRBV5-1; 9 bases are shared with TRBD1. The CDR3 runs to 16 residues. Looked up from germline, CDR1 is SGHRS and CDR2 is YFSETQ. Trimming at V came to 4 bases and at J to 2 bases, leaving 9 bases not matched to a gene. The CDR3 nucleotides read TGCGCCAGCAGCCCCCACCTAGGACAGGGGAACTATGGCTACACCTTC. Its translation: CASSPHLGQGNYGYTF.

V and J are TRBV5-4 and TRBJ1-2; perhaps TRBD1 as D (6 bases). This CDR3 spans 13 amino acids. CDR1 and CDR2 from the germline V gene are SGHNT and YYREEE (reference sequence). Trimming took 5 bases from V and 7 from J, leaving 15 bases between them. CDR3 DNA sequence: TGTGCCAGCAGGTTCAGCGGGGGGCCTGGCTACACCTTC. Its translation is CASRFSGGPGYTF.

This sequence joins TRBV6-4 and TRBJ2-3; weak D call: TRBD2 (6 bases). Trimming shortened V by 3 bases and J by 0 bases, and 16 bases separated the two germline ends. The length of the CDR3 is 17 residues. Per the germline V gene, CDR1 is MRHNA and CDR2 is SNTAGT. CDR3 loop: CASSESYRDFSTDTQYF. The DNA of the CDR3 is TGTGCCAGCAGTGAGTCCTACCGGGACTTTAGCACAGATACGCAGTATTTT.

CDR3 amino acids: CASSEILAGEQFF. In nucleotides, the CDR3 is TGTGCCAGCAGTGAAATTCTAGCGGGCGAGCAGTTCTTC. The gene calls are TRBV6-1 and TRBJ2-1; 8 nucleotides agree with TRBD2. Germline CDR1 is MNHNS and CDR2 is SASEGT. CDR3 length equals 13 residues. V was clipped by 2 bases and J by 10 bases; unmatched bases: 4.

The chain joins TRBV19 to TRBJ2-2; a possible D gene is TRBD1 (7 bases). The germline gives CDR1 LNHDA, CDR2 SQIVND (reference sequence). The CDR3 runs 14 residues. The V gene lost 10 bases and the J gene lost 3 bases, with 15 bases spanning the gap. CDR3 coding DNA: TGTGCCACCCTGCGGGGACAGTACACCGGGGAGCTGTTTTTT. It encodes CATLRGQYTGELFF.

This clone turned up a few times. The chain is built from TRBV3-1 (or the pseudogene TRBV3-2) and TRBJ1-1; tentative D call: TRBD1 (6 bases). V lost 2 bases to trimming and J lost 2 bases, with 12 bases between them. Germline values: CDR1 LGHDT, CDR2 YNNKEL (reference sequence). This CDR3 comprises 15 residues. The CDR3 nucleotides read TGTGCCAGCAGCCAAAGGGGGGGCCCAAACACTGAAGCTTTCTTT. Protein: CASSQRGGPNTEAFF.

The CDR3, as DNA: TGTGCCAGCAGCCCGGGCGAGGGGTCCTACAATGAGCAGTTCTTC. This sequence encodes CASSPGEGSYNEQFF. This sequence joins TRBV7-6 and TRBJ2-1; D possibly matches TRBD1 or TRBD2 (5 bases each). Between the trimmed V and J ends, which lost 5 bases and 1 base, there was a span of 12 bases. Germline lookup yields CDR1 SGHVS and CDR2 FNYEAQ. The CDR3 runs 15 residues.

This chain connects TRBV6-5 to TRBJ1-3; D is possibly TRBD1 (5 bases). The CDR3 length is 15 residues. Deletions cut 2 bases from V and 4 bases from J, with 12 bases between. CDR1 is MNHEY, CDR2 SVGAGI, per germline. The DNA of the CDR3 is TGTGCCAGCAGTTACGGGGCGGGCCGAGGAAACACCATATATTTT. This encodes CASSYGAGRGNTIYF.

This sequence joins TRBV7-9 and TRBJ2-1; 7 nucleotides align to TRBD1. Germline loops: CDR1 SEHNR, CDR2 FQNEAQ (reference sequence). Losses at the gene ends were 2 bases for V and 10 bases for J; bases not matched to a gene: 8. This CDR3 is 14 amino acids long. The chain's CDR3 is CASSLKGGRSEQFF. CDR3 DNA sequence: TGTGCCAGCAGCTTAAAAGGGGGCCGTAGCGAGCAGTTCTTC.

The CDR3 protein is CASSRGVTEAFF. In DNA form, the CDR3 reads TGTGCCAGTAGTAGGGGTGTGACTGAAGCTTTCTTT. The chain recombines TRBV19 with TRBJ1-1; D gene ambiguous. The CDR3 consists of 12 residues. Trimming removed 4 bases from V and 5 bases from J, with 8 bases in between. Germline V gene sequence: CDR1 LNHDA, CDR2 SQIVND (reference sequence).

The rearrangement uses TRBV27 and TRBJ2-2; the match to TRBD1 covers 7 bases. The CDR3 extends over 14 amino acids. J gave up 6 bases and V 2 bases, and 3 bases lay outside the gene matches. The germline CDR1 and CDR2 sequences are MNHEY and SMNVEV (reference sequence). DNA of the CDR3: TGTGCCAGCAGTTTAGGACAGGTCGCCGGGGAGCTGTTTTTT. Its translation: CASSLGQVAGELFF.

This rearrangement joins TRBV3-1 (or the pseudogene TRBV3-2) to TRBJ2-7; D not resolved. CDR1 is LGHDT and CDR2 is YNNKEL in the germline V gene (reference sequence). The CDR3 covers 15 residues. Trimming took 0 bases from V and 6 from J, leaving 15 bases between them. CDR3: CASSQDAPSLLEQYF. CDR3 coding DNA: TGTGCCAGCAGCCAAGATGCCCCATCCCTCCTCGAGCAGTACTTC.

Here the CDR3 DNA reads TGTGCCAGCAGCTTAGCAAATACCGGGACAGGGAATGGCTACACCTTC. This codes for CASSLANTGTGNGYTF. This sequence joins TRBV7-8 and TRBJ1-2, with TRBD1 identical over 9 bases. The trim removed 0 bases at V and 6 bases at J, leaving 8 bases unmatched. From germline, CDR1 is SGHVS and CDR2 FQNEAQ. The length of the CDR3 is 16 residues.

The V and J genes are TRBV3-1 (or the pseudogene TRBV3-2) and TRBJ2-4; D is possibly TRBD2 (5 bases). Trimming stripped 7 bases from V and 2 bases from J, with 15 bases between. Looked up from germline, CDR1 is LGHDT and CDR2 is YNNKEL (reference sequence). The length of the CDR3 is 15 residues. This chain's CDR3 is CASNQRTSTKNIQYF. The CDR3 DNA is TGTGCCAGCAACCAGAGAACTAGTACCAAAAACATTCAGTACTTC.

CDR3 protein: CASSLAGGPYEQYF. The CDR3 nucleotides read TGTGCCAGCAGCTTAGCGGGGGGGCCCTACGAGCAGTACTTC. The chain combines TRBV7-8 with TRBJ2-7, with TRBD2 as a possible D gene (7 bases). This CDR3 is 14 amino acids long. Per the germline V gene, CDR1 is SGHVS and CDR2 is FQNEAQ. Trimming took 0 bases from V and 2 from J, leaving 8 bases between them. The full variable domain, in which reference TRBV7-8 and TRBJ2-7 provide the parts outside the CDR3, is GAGVSQSPRYKVAKRGQDVALRCDPISGHVSLFWYQQALGQGPEFLTYFQNEAQLDKSGLPSDRFFAERPEGSVSTLKIQRTQQEDSAVYLCASSLAGGPYEQYFGPGTRLTVT.